This TCR beta chain came from a study of OX40 agonist ivuxolimab in advanced cancers. Study background: Males comprised approximately 81% of the group, whose mean age was 60 years (range 23 to 79).

Measured with immunoSEQ multiplex PCR; TCRdb has only the in-frame clones, and not every one. This table has about 50,000 clones, approximately 77% appearing once. CDR3 length: 15 residues. J gave up 7 bases and V 3 bases, and 7 bases lay outside the gene matches. The germline V gene encodes CDR1 LNHDA and CDR2 SQIVND (reference sequence). The rearrangement links TRBV19 to TRBJ2-1, with 9 bases lining up with TRBD1. The sample here was CD4+ or CD8+ T cells sorted from blood, taken in a trial of the OX40 agonist ivuxolimab. The TCR originated in an adult with an advanced solid tumor such as melanoma, head and neck, liver or kidney cancer. The CDR3 region is CASSILTGQGNEQFF. CDR3 bases: TGTGCCAGTAGTATTCTAACGGGACAGGGAAATGAGCAGTTCTTC.